This T cell receptor beta chain came from a study of blood T cell repertoires in COVID-19. Study as a whole: The samples span acute and convalescent COVID-19 from the United States, Italy and Spain. From T cells, B-cell-depleted T cells, or PBMCs came the material, which was cDNA or gDNA.

Per the original methods: Nucleated cell counts were estimated from reference gene primer amplification. Here immunoSEQ multiplex PCR was the method, and the copy in TCRdb shows in-frame clones only, minus some. The V and J calls and the clone size are those of that table, but D and trimming were determined from the DNA. The data hold more than 150,000 clones, with roughly 84% observed a single time. Germline V gives CDR1 SGHVS, CDR2 FNYEAQ. The J segment lost 5 bases and the V segment lost 1 base, leaving 6 bases of the junction unmatched. The CDR3 contains 15 residues. This TCR was sampled from a man younger than 35 with active or convalescent COVID-19. The sample taken for sequencing was peripheral blood. The V call is TRBV7-6, the J call TRBJ2-3; 7 bases match TRBD1. CDR3 sequence reads: CASSLVRQGVDTQYF. CDR3 DNA: TGTGCCAGCAGCTTAGTGCGTCAGGGGGTAGATACGCAGTATTTT.